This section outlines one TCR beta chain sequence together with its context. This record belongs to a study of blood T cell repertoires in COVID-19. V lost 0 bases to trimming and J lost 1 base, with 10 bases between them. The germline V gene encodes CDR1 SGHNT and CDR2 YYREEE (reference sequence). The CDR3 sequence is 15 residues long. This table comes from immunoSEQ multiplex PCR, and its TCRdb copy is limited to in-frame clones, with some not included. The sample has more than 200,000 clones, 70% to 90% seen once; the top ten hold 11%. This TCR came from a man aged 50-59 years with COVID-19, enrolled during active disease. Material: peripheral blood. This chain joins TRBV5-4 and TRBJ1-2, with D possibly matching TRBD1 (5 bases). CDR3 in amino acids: CASSLGGAYNYGYTF. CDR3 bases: TGTGCCAGCAGCTTGGGGGGCGCTTATAACTATGGCTACACCTTC.